The present T cell receptor (beta chain) was sequenced within a study of T-cell memory formation after mild COVID-19 (dated by TCRdb to the early 2020s). Concerning the study at large: TCR sequence clusters from the two donors were found to be largely donor specific. In two donors, T-cell clones that expanded and contracted after mild COVID-19 were followed by sequencing TCRalpha and TCRbeta repertoires longitudinally. The cohort was made up of two young adult volunteers, one female and one male, who were previously healthy. General conclusions and limits of the study: Balanced CD4/CD8 phenotypes were observed for clones contracting from day 15 to 85, whereas a bias towards CD4+ was observed for a second wave of clones expanding from day 15 to 37. The detection of some responding clones in pre-infection memory suggests that pre-existing cross-reactive memory T cells joined the SARS-CoV-2 response. The study included only a couple of mild cases, and larger cohorts that include severe cases with pre-infection samples were judged to be necessary. Contracting CD4+ clones turned up mainly in the CM and EM memory subsets, whereas EMRA was where CD8+ clones were enriched. SARS-CoV-2 specificity was not confirmed for the second-wave clones peaking on day 37.

The CDR3, cysteine through phenylalanine, is 13 amino acids long. Only the CDR3 DNA is retained, 39 bases long and in frame from the first base. The germline V gene (reference sequence) specifies SGHAT as CDR1 and FQDESV as CDR2. V is reduced by 7 bases and J by 13 bases, leaving a spacing of 20 bases between them. Sequencing relied on an Illumina NovaSeq 6000. Using 5'RACE with constant-segment primers, TCRalpha and TCRbeta cDNA libraries were constructed, with sample barcodes and unique molecular identifiers added in the process. Trizol reagent was used to extract RNA from every sample. The libraries were amplified in two PCR steps, and the second step added a second sample barcode and Illumina TruSeq adapters. The libraries were sequenced on an Illumina NovaSeq using 2 x 150 bp paired-end reads. Processing in the source paper ran as follows. Demultiplexing of reads and collapsing into UMI-guided consensus sequences were performed with migec v1.2.7. Using mixcr v2.1.11, the UMI consensuses were aligned to TRA and TRB V and J templates and assembled into clonotypes. Clonotypes were classified as expanded or contracted when called significant by both edgeR and NoisET, with noise models trained on biological replicates. edgeR calls used a false discovery rate-adjusted p below 0.01 and a log2 fold-change threshold of 1. PCA with hierarchical clustering of max-normalized trajectories of the 1000 most abundant clonotypes was used as exploratory dynamics analysis. The CD4 or CD8 phenotype of responding clones was assigned using the separately sequenced CD4+ and CD8+ repertoires. Using fastp at Q25 and MiXCR, TCRdb reprocessed the public reads and kept productive beta chains. Each record represents a unique CDR3 protein, reported with the most common genes and DNA among its rows. The V and J calls come from TCRdb's annotation, not from the publication. In this sample the table shows roughly 160,000 distinct CDR3 sequences, around 10% of which occur a single time. Clones ranked in the top ten supply about 3.8% of the sample.

PBMCs were isolated by Ficoll-Paque density gradient centrifugation. This clonotype was observed a handful of times. The specificity of this receptor is unknown. Per-nucleotide qualities are absent, and no much larger clonotype sits a single base away. Rearrangement joined TRBV11-1 to TRBJ2-1; matching of 6 bases hints at TRBD2 as the D gene. The TCR originated in a man younger than 35 who had mild COVID-19 (a few samples of this study predate the infection). The sample titles of this study are shuffled in the database, so cell type and time point are left out; the donor was told from shared clones. The sequenced sample consisted of PBMCs or a T cell subset sorted from them (not recorded which). DNA sequence: TGTGCCAGCAACGCCGGGACTTCCTCTTCTCAGTTCTTC. Translated, it reads CASNAGTSSSQFF.